Reported below is one TCR beta chain. This CDR3 comprises 16 residues. Trimming removed 5 bases from V and 4 bases from J; junction bases left unmatched: 9. Per the germline V gene, CDR1 is MNHEY and CDR2 is SVGEGT. Patients of the Seattle cohort, enrolled during active infection, were followed longitudinally. Under the authors' procedure: It was from reference gene primer amplification that nucleated cell counts were estimated. Sequencing used immunoSEQ multiplex PCR; TCRdb keeps in-frame clones, though not all of them. V and J calls and clone size are copied from that table; D and trimming were computed from the DNA. The sample contains about 220,000 clones, 75% to 90% of which appear only once. This record belongs to a study of blood T cell repertoires in COVID-19. Turning to the study itself: COVID-19 samples from acute and convalescent phases originated in the United States, Italy and Spain. Sources were T cells, B-cell-depleted T cells, or PBMCs; the material itself was cDNA or gDNA.

The sample comprised peripheral blood. The TCR was taken from a woman in her 70s with COVID-19, enrolled during active disease. The chain is built from TRBV6-2 or TRBV6-3 and TRBJ2-2, with 8 bases identical to TRBD2. Here the CDR3 reads CASSRAGLGVTGELFF. The DNA for the CDR3 is TGTGCCAGCAGTCGAGCGGGACTAGGAGTCACCGGGGAGCTGTTTTTT.